The T cell receptor beta chain described here comes from a study of T cells in Graves' hyperthyroidism and ophthalmopathy. At least ten counts were recorded for this clonotype. The antigen is undetermined. Points from the study as a whole: Also found in blood were most expanded thyroid clonotypes above 0.001.

Using RNA transcripts as the source, TCR beta CDR3 regions were amplified. First-round RT-PCR of the TCR CDR3 relied on the HTBI primer set. TCRdb re-derived calls from the multiplex PCR reads in MiXCR, one entry per CDR3 protein. The profile shows approximately 400,000 distinct CDR3 sequences, about 14% of them singletons. Each person with ophthalmopathy scored at least 3 on the Clinical Activity Score, reached NOSPECS grade 4 or higher, and had been ill under 3 months. The source of the PBMCs was around 10 ml of fresh peripheral blood. Sequencing used blood. The clonotype comes from a woman aged 30 to 39 with Graves' ophthalmopathy.

CDR3 DNA sequence: TGTGCCAGCTCACCCTTGGGAACCACCGGGGAGCTGTTTTTT. Its protein is CASSPLGTTGELFF. The J gene is TRBJ2-2, the V gene TRBV18; D remains unclear. Trimming shortened V by 3 bases and J by 4 bases, and 9 bases separated the two germline ends. This CDR3 is 14 amino acids long. CDR1 is KGHSH, CDR2 LQKENI, per germline.